Many counts were recorded for the clone carrying this T cell receptor beta chain. What it binds is unknown. Caucasian heritage predominated among both patients and controls. All CVID subjects were on immunoglobulin replacement for at least one year. No CVID subject was ill or on immunomodulatory drugs when sampled. The data belong to a study of T cell clonality in common variable immunodeficiency. Whole-study findings and limits: Reportedly, TCR beta sequences from common variable immunodeficiency showed fewer deletions and N-nucleotide insertions. Compared with healthy controls, CVID subjects showed increased TCRbeta clonality, mostly in about a third.

The repertoire was sequenced with immunoSEQ multiplex PCR; TCRdb's copy has only in-frame clones and lacks some. The sample shows under 20,000 clones, none of them appearing just once. Sequencing was carried out using peripheral blood mononuclear cells. This clonotype originated in a human donor with common variable immunodeficiency.

Here the CDR3 reads CASSSPRDRVNSPLHF. CDR3 DNA (partial): TGTGCCAGCAGCTCACCCCGGGACAGGGTCAACTCACCC. This rearrangement joins TRBV7-8 to TRBJ1-6; 9 bases are shared with TRBD1. With the read ending 3 residues before the CDR3 end, the germline J gene is used to fill in that end. The CDR3 loop spans 16 amino acids. The J segment lost 10 bases and the V segment lost 4 bases, leaving 11 bases of the junction unmatched. Germline assignment: CDR1 SGHVS and CDR2 FQNEAQ.